This is a list of T cell receptor beta chains from one sample in a study of T cell responses to AZD1222 COVID-19 vaccine. Profiled with immunoSEQ multiplex PCR; TCRdb holds only in-frame clones, not every one. The repertoire holds 90,000 to 130,000 clones, with 70% to 90% as singletons. Here the sequenced sample was peripheral blood, taken 28 days after the second AZD1222 dose. The receptors here all came from an adult who received the AZD1222 COVID-19 vaccine. CDR3s include the opening cysteine and the closing phenylalanine or tryptophan. D genes are given only for firm matches. Expanded clones are given a class, and other clones once, few, many or no size at all.

abundance	v_gene	d_gene	j_gene	CDR3nt	CDR3aa
NA	TRBV7-7	TRBD1	TRBJ2-7	TGTGCTAGCAGCCCAGGGACAGGGGCCTCCTACGAGCAGTACTTC	CASSPGTGASYEQYF
NA	TRBV11-3	NA	TRBJ1-1	TGTGCCAGCAGCTTACAGGGGTCGGTGACTGAAGCTTTCTTT	CASSLQGSVTEAFF
NA	TRBV24-1	TRBD2	TRBJ2-1	TGTGCCACCAGTGATTTTTCGGGAGGGTGGAATGAGCAGTTCTTC	CATSDFSGGWNEQFF
once	TRBV29-1	NA	TRBJ1-2	TGCAGCGTTGAAACCGGCCCGTCACGGGATGGCTACACCTTC	CSVETGPSRDGYTF
NA	TRBV6-1	TRBD2	TRBJ2-2	TGTGCCAGCAGTGAAGGACTAGCGTACACCGGGGAGCTGTTTTTT	CASSEGLAYTGELFF
NA	TRBV2	NA	TRBJ1-6	TGTGCCAGCAGTGAGCAGCGTCCCCTCCACTTT	CASSEQRPLHF
NA	TRBV9	TRBD2	TRBJ2-3	TGTGCCAGCAGCGTAGGACTAGCGGGCACAGATACGCAGTATTTT	CASSVGLAGTDTQYF
NA	TRBV10-1	NA	TRBJ1-1	TGCGCCAGCAGTTACAGAAACACTGAAGCTTTCTTT	CASSYRNTEAFF
NA	TRBV5-8	NA	TRBJ1-1	TGTGCCAGCAGCCTCCGATCTTTAGAAGCTTTCTTT	CASSLRSLEAFF
NA	TRBV19	TRBD1	TRBJ1-5	TGTGCCAGTAGTGAAACCGGGACAGTGCTCAATCAGCCCCAGCATTTT	CASSETGTVLNQPQHF
NA	TRBV18	TRBD1	TRBJ1-2	TGTGCCAGCTCACCGCTCGCGGGACAGGGGGCAAATGGCTACACCTTC	CASSPLAGQGANGYTF
NA	TRBV7-9	NA	TRBJ1-4	TGTGCCAGCAGCTTAACGGCTAATGAAAAACTGTTTTTT	CASSLTANEKLFF
NA	TRBV6-6	NA	TRBJ2-7	TGTGCCAGCAGTACCTCCTACGAGCAGTACTTC	CASSTSYEQYF
NA	TRBV2	NA	TRBJ1-4	TGTGCCAGCAGTGAATTTCACAACCGGGGTGAAAAACTGTTTTTT	CASSEFHNRGEKLFF
NA	TRBV6-6	NA	TRBJ2-7	TGTGCCAGCAGTTACTCGAAGAGAGAGCAGTACTTC	CASSYSKREQYF
once	TRBV5-4	NA	TRBJ1-1	TGTGCCAGCAGCCTAGCAAATCAGGGCAGAACTGAAGCTTTCTTT	CASSLANQGRTEAFF
NA	TRBV5-8	NA	TRBJ2-7	TGTGCCAGCAGCCGCCCCGGACAGTCCTACGAGCAGTACTTC	CASSRPGQSYEQYF
NA	TRBV7-3	NA	TRBJ1-1	TGTGCCAGCGGTGGGGGATCATACACTGAAGCTTTCTTT	CASGGGSYTEAFF
NA	TRBV7-7	TRBD2	TRBJ2-1	TGTGCTAGCAGCTGGAAGAAGCGGGGGGGCTGGGATGAGCAGTTCTTC	CASSWKKRGGWDEQFF
once	TRBV11-2	NA	TRBJ2-2	TGTGCCAGCAGTCCTACCCCTGGCGGGACCACCGGGGAGCTGTTTTTT	CASSPTPGGTTGELFF
NA	TRBV28	NA	TRBJ1-5	TGTGCCAGCAGCAACAATGAGTGGGGCTTACAGCCCCAGCATTTT	CASSNNEWGLQPQHF
once	TRBV1	NA	TRBJ2-7	TGCACCAGCAGCCATATAATTTTACTAGCGGCCTACGAGCAGTACTTC	CTSSHIILLAAYEQYF
NA	TRBV5-5	TRBD2	TRBJ2-5	TGTGCCAGCAGACGAAGCGGGGCCCAGTACCAAGAGACCCAGTACTTC	CASRRSGAQYQETQYF
NA	TRBV5-1	NA	TRBJ2-7	TGCGCCAGCAGCTTAGCTAGGACAGCGACCTACGAGCAGTACTTC	CASSLARTATYEQYF
NA	TRBV5-1	NA	TRBJ2-7	TGCGCCAGCAGCTTGCCCTCCCCGGGGAGCGAGCAGTACTTC	CASSLPSPGSEQYF
NA	TRBV11-2	NA	TRBJ1-1	TGTGCCAGCAGCTTAGAGGCGGGCGCTGAAGCTTTCTTT	CASSLEAGAEAFF
many	TRBV19	TRBD1	TRBJ1-6	TGTGCCAGTAGTATTAACAGGGGTGAAAATAATTCACCCCTCCACTTT	CASSINRGENNSPLHF
NA	TRBV5-1	NA	TRBJ1-1	TGCGCCAGCAGCGCGAACCCAGGGGTCACTGAAGCTTTCTTT	CASSANPGVTEAFF
few	TRBV2	NA	TRBJ1-6	TGTGCCAGCAGTGTGGTGTGGGAGAATTCACCCCTCCACTTT	CASSVVWENSPLHF
NA	TRBV5-4	NA	TRBJ1-2	TGTGCCAGCAGCGGGGATGGCTATGGCTACACCTTC	CASSGDGYGYTF
NA	TRBV21-1	NA	TRBJ2-7	TGTGCCAGCAGTGTAGCGGGAGGGCCCTACGAGCAGTACTTC	CASSVAGGPYEQYF
NA	TRBV7-8	NA	TRBJ1-5	TGTGCCAGCAGCTTATCACCCCAGCCCGTTTCGGACCAGCCCCAGCATTTT	CASSLSPQPVSDQPQHF
NA	TRBV7-2	NA	TRBJ2-7	TGTGCCAGCAGCAAACGGGGTAGCGCGTTCTCCTACGAGCAGTACTTC	CASSKRGSAFSYEQYF
NA	TRBV27	NA	TRBJ1-2	TGTGCCAGCAGTTTAAATGGGGGAAACTATGGCTACACCTTC	CASSLNGGNYGYTF
NA	TRBV11-2	NA	TRBJ2-7	TGTGCCAGCAGCCTCTCTGTAGGGGCCGACTACTACGAGCAGTACTTC	CASSLSVGADYYEQYF
NA	TRBV6-1	NA	TRBJ1-3	TGTGCCAGCAGTGAATCCGGGGCTGACGGAAACACCATATATTTT	CASSESGADGNTIYF
NA	TRBV28	TRBD2	TRBJ2-2	TGTGCCAGCCATGGCGGGGGAGGATACGGGGAGCTGTTTTTT	CASHGGGGYGELFF
NA	TRBV18	TRBD1	TRBJ1-4	TGTGCCAGCTCACCGGACAGGGGGCATGAAAAACTGTTTTTT	CASSPDRGHEKLFF
NA	TRBV30	NA	TRBJ1-6	TGTGCCTGGTATGGGACTTCCCTCCACTTT	CAWYGTSLHF